This T cell receptor (beta chain) appears in the sequencing data of a study of cytomegalovirus exposure and HLA in healthy donors. Findings and limits, study-wide: Rare sequences made up most TCRs, while some public TCRs were found in many donors. Most of the TCR beta V segments (in an earlier analysis) were productive either about 87% or about 30% of the time. Further analysis, carried out later, found HLA-associated TCR beta chains more clonally expanded than equally common other chains.

60 Vbeta and 13 Jbeta primers were used in PCR. TCRdb's table, derived via immunoSEQ multiplex PCR, lists solely in-frame clones and lacks some. Seen here are fewer than 130,000 clones, 65% to 85% observed once, and the top ten hold 5% to 8%. V shed 4 bases, J shed 9 bases, and the junction held 6 bases outside the gene matches. Germline assignment: CDR1 LNHDA and CDR2 SQIVND (reference sequence). The CDR3 has 14 amino acids. About this clone itself: Its antigen is not identified.

The receptor comes from a man aged 25-40 years in good health and CMV-seropositive. The rearrangement joins TRBV19 to TRBJ1-4; 9 positions match TRBD1. Sequencing was performed on PBMCs. The CDR3 DNA follows: TGTGCCAGTAGTAACCCGACAGGGGGTAAAAAACTGTTTTTT. Encoded protein: CASSNPTGGKKLFF.